Shown below are 22 T cell receptor beta chains from a single sample sequenced in a study of blood T cell repertoires in COVID-19. Sequencing used immunoSEQ multiplex PCR; TCRdb keeps in-frame clones, though not all of them. The table includes 350,000 to 450,000 clones, 85% detected once. Material: peripheral blood. These receptor sequences come from a woman aged 18-29 years with acute or convalescent COVID-19.

The chain recombines TRBV3-1 (or the pseudogene TRBV3-2) with TRBJ1-2; TRBD1 aligns across 8 bases. Losses at the gene ends were 4 bases for V and 13 bases for J; bases not matched to a gene: 8. Germline CDR1 and CDR2: LGHDT and YNNKEL (reference sequence). The CDR3 runs to 12 residues. Here the CDR3 reads CASSLRQGPGTF. In nucleotides, the CDR3 is TGTGCCAGCAGCCTTAGACAGGGGCCGGGCACCTTC.

This chain links TRBV18 with TRBJ2-1; D is uncertain. V lost 3 bases and J 7 bases, leaving 10 bases between the germline ends. CDR3 length: 13 residues. CDR1 and CDR2 (germline): KGHSH, LQKENI. The CDR3 spells CASSPSRNNEQFF. Here the CDR3 DNA reads TGTGCCAGCTCACCGTCTAGGAATAATGAGCAGTTCTTC. Variable domain in full (rest from reference TRBV18 and TRBJ2-1): NAGVMQNPRHLVRRRGQEARLRCSPMKGHSHVYWYRQLPEEGLKFMVYLQKENIIDESGMPKERFSAEFPKEGPSILRIQQVVRGDSAAYFCASSPSRNNEQFFGPGTRLTVL.

The rearrangement joins TRBV7-9 to TRBJ2-3; 9 bases agree with TRBD2. This CDR3 comprises 15 residues. V shed 4 bases and J 1 base; nucleotides not matched to a gene: 3. Germline V gene data show CDR1 as SEHNR and CDR2 as FQNEAQ (reference sequence). The CDR3 DNA is TGTGCCAGCAGCTCTTGGACTAGCGGCACAGATACGCAGTATTTT. Its translation is CASSSWTSGTDTQYF.

J is TRBJ2-3 and V is TRBV24-1; TRBD2 aligns across 7 bases. CDR3 length: 16 residues. Per the germline V gene, CDR1 is KGHDR and CDR2 is SFDVKD. V was clipped by 9 bases and J by 0 bases; unmatched bases: 11. The CDR3 spells CATSSGAAASTDTQYF. The CDR3 coding sequence is TGTGCCACCTCGAGCGGGGCGGCCGCTAGCACAGATACGCAGTATTTT.

This clone was seen once. The V gene is TRBV24-1, the J gene TRBJ2-5; the D gene is possibly TRBD1 (5 bases). The CDR3 totals 14 residues. The V end was cut by 1 base, the J end by 5 bases, with 10 bases between. Germline V gene sequence: CDR1 KGHDR, CDR2 SFDVKD. The CDR3 DNA is TGTGCCACCAGTGATTTTCGGGCAGGGGAGACCCAGTACTTC. Its protein is CATSDFRAGETQYF.

A few counts support this clone. The chain carries TRBV7-2 and TRBJ2-7, with 7 nucleotides matching TRBD2. The CDR3 is made up of 13 amino acids. Per germline, CDR1 SGHTA and CDR2 FQGNSA. The ends lost 4 bases at V and 6 bases at J; junction bases unmatched: 6. The CDR3, as DNA: TGTGCCAGCAGCTGGGATGGACTAGGCGAGCAGTACTTC. Translated: CASSWDGLGEQYF.

The chain uses TRBV5-8 and TRBJ1-3; TRBD1 might be the D (5 bases). The CDR3 runs 16 residues. Germline loops: CDR1 SGHTS, CDR2 YDEGEE. The V end was cut by 4 bases, the J end by 4 bases, with 18 bases between. The CDR3 coding sequence is TGTGCCAGCAGCCGACCGAAAGGGGTTTGGGGAAACACCATATATTTT. Its protein product is CASSRPKGVWGNTIYF. Combining the CDR3 with reference TRBV5-8 and TRBJ1-3 gives the whole variable domain EAGVTQSPTHLIKTRGQQATLRCSPISGHTSVYWYQQALGLGLQFLLWYDEGEERNRGNFPPRFSGRQFPNYSSELNVNALELEDSALYLCASSRPKGVWGNTIYFGEGSWLTVV.

The rearrangement joins TRBV5-1 to TRBJ1-1, with D possibly being TRBD1 (6 bases). Germline CDR1 SGHRS, CDR2 YFSETQ. Between the trimmed V and J ends, which lost 5 bases and 4 bases, there was a span of 12 bases. The CDR3 runs 13 residues. CDR3 sequence (DNA): TGCGCCAGCAGACCCACAGGGTTCACTGAAGCTTTCTTT. Amino acid sequence: CASRPTGFTEAFF.

The chain recombines TRBV6-1 with TRBJ2-7; D is possibly TRBD1 (7 bases). Germline values: CDR1 MNHNS, CDR2 SASEGT. Deletions cut 3 bases from V and 0 bases from J, with 9 bases between. CDR3 length equals 14 residues. The CDR3 nucleotides are TGTGCCAGCAGTGAGCAGGGGGGCTCCTACGAGCAGTACTTC. Protein sequence: CASSEQGGSYEQYF.

The rearrangement joins TRBV4-1 to TRBJ2-1; TRBD1 is a possible D gene (6 bases). V lost 4 bases and J lost 6, with 16 bases in between. The germline V gene has CDR1 MGHRA and CDR2 YSYEKL. There are 15 residues in the CDR3. The CDR3 DNA is TGCGCCAGCAGCCTCCAAGGGGGTTCGGCCAATGAGCAGTTCTTC. This gives the protein CASSLQGGSANEQFF.

The chain employs TRBV9 and TRBJ2-2; TRBD1 might be the D (5 bases). Germline V gene lookup returns CDR1 SGDLS and CDR2 YYNGEE. With 0 bases removed from V and 1 base from J, the gap between germline ends came to 10 bases. The CDR3 has 16 residues. The CDR3 DNA reads TGTGCCAGCAGCGTAGATCCCCAGGGGAACACCGGGGAGCTGTTTTTT. It yields the protein CASSVDPQGNTGELFF.

This clone occurred a few times. The chain links TRBV5-4 to TRBJ2-7, with 8 positions matching TRBD1. The germline V gene has CDR1 SGHNT and CDR2 YYREEE (reference sequence). With 4 bases clipped from V and 3 bases from J, the junction kept 3 bases outside the gene matches. This CDR3 is 13 amino acids long. CDR3 region: CASSRTGRYEQYF. The DNA for the CDR3 is TGTGCCAGCAGCCGGACAGGGCGCTACGAGCAGTACTTC.

V gene TRBV27 combines with J gene TRBJ2-5, with 7 bases matching TRBD2. The CDR3 loop spans 13 amino acids. V was pared by 6 bases and J by 5 bases, with 6 bases of the junction left unmatched. Germline CDR1 is MNHEY and CDR2 is SMNVEV (reference sequence). The CDR3: CASSGQGGETQYF. The CDR3 nucleotides read TGTGCCAGCAGCGGTCAGGGAGGGGAGACCCAGTACTTC.

This chain links TRBV5-6 with TRBJ2-7, with D unresolved. V shed 1 base and J shed 0 bases, with 5 bases lying between them. Germline V gene data show CDR1 as SGHDT and CDR2 as YYEEEE. The CDR3 is made up of 13 amino acids. As DNA, the CDR3 is TGTGCCAGCAGCTTGAGGAGCTCCTACGAGCAGTACTTC. Its translation: CASSLRSSYEQYF.

The chain combines TRBV13 with TRBJ2-1; D possibly corresponds to TRBD2 (6 bases). The CDR3 has 15 residues. Deletions cut 1 base from V and 0 bases from J, with 7 bases between. The germline V gene has CDR1 PRHDT and CDR2 FYEKMQ (reference sequence). The CDR3 bases are TGTGCCAGCAGCTTAGTCGGGGGCTCCTACAATGAGCAGTTCTTC. It encodes CASSLVGGSYNEQFF.

This chain joins TRBV24-1 and TRBJ2-2; possible D gene TRBD2, 5 bases. V lost 3 bases and J 2 bases, leaving 12 bases between the germline ends. Germline loops: CDR1 KGHDR, CDR2 SFDVKD. This CDR3 spans 16 amino acids. DNA of the CDR3: TGTGCCACCAGTGATCCCCGGGATTTTAACACCGGGGAGCTGTTTTTT. Its protein is CATSDPRDFNTGELFF.

CDR3: CASSQERWVPYNEQFF. The CDR3 nucleotides are TGTGCCAGCAGCCAAGAGAGGTGGGTGCCCTACAATGAGCAGTTCTTC. The chain recombines TRBV3-1 (or the pseudogene TRBV3-2) with TRBJ2-1; D is undetermined. Per the germline V gene, CDR1 is LGHDT and CDR2 is YNNKEL (reference sequence). Deletions cut 0 bases from V and 2 bases from J, with 11 bases between. The CDR3 consists of 16 residues.

The CDR3 protein is CASSQDRSEAFF. The CDR3 DNA follows: TGCGCCAGCAGCCAAGACAGGTCTGAAGCTTTCTTT. The rearrangement joins TRBV4-1 to TRBJ1-1; D gene ambiguous. The CDR3 spans 12 residues. CDR1 and CDR2 (germline): MGHRA, YSYEKL. V lost 0 bases to trimming and J lost 6 bases, with 5 bases between them.

This sequence joins TRBV24-1 and TRBJ1-5, with no clear D. Germline V gene lookup returns CDR1 KGHDR and CDR2 SFDVKD. The length of the CDR3 is 14 residues. Between the trimmed V and J ends, which lost 3 bases and 8 bases, there was a span of 13 bases. The DNA for the CDR3 is TGTGCCACCAGTGATGGTGGGGAGTTGGAGCCCCAGCATTTT. Translating gives CATSDGGELEPQHF.

The chain recombines TRBV6-5 with TRBJ1-1, with TRBD1 matching 7 bases. After removal of 5 bases from V and 4 bases from J, the junction contained 4 bases not matched to a gene. Germline CDR1 MNHEY, CDR2 SVGAGI. The CDR3 runs 13 residues. CDR3 in DNA: TGTGCCAGCAGTCAGTCAGGGGGCACTGAAGCTTTCTTT. This encodes CASSQSGGTEAFF.

The V gene is TRBV19, the J gene TRBJ2-3; D perhaps matches TRBD2 (5 bases). The germline V gene encodes CDR1 LNHDA and CDR2 SQIVND (reference sequence). The V gene lost 9 bases and the J gene lost 2 bases, with 12 bases spanning the gap. CDR3 length equals 13 residues. The CDR3 DNA reads as TGTGCCAGCGAGGGCCAGAACACAGATACGCAGTATTTT. Amino acid sequence: CASEGQNTDTQYF.

V is TRBV7-2 and J is TRBJ1-1; D is unclear. Deletions cut 3 bases from V and 11 bases from J, with 19 bases between. Germline V CDR1 and CDR2: SGHTA, FQGNSA. CDR3 size: 14 residues. The CDR3 DNA follows: TGTGCCAGCAGCTTCAATAGCCGCGGATCCGAGGCTTTCTTT. Translation: CASSFNSRGSEAFF.